The clone carrying this T cell receptor (beta chain) was seen only once. The length of the CDR3 is 11 residues. Trimming removed 4 bases at V and 10 bases at J, with 11 bases between. The germline CDR1 and CDR2 sequences are DFQATT and SNEGSKA (reference sequence). The data were obtained in a study of technical replicates of blood from several donors. Data came from immunoSEQ multiplex PCR; TCRdb stores just in-frame clones and leaves some out. The sample includes more than 65,000 clones, around 92% of them seen just once. The sample consisted of T cells isolated from PBMCs. The origin of this receptor is a human donor in good health. This chain links TRBV20-1 with TRBJ2-1; D ambiguous. In DNA form, the CDR3 reads TGCAGTGCTAAACCTGGCAGAGAGCAGTTCTTC. Translation gives CSAKPGREQFF.